The sequence of this T cell receptor beta chain was determined in a study of neoadjuvant nivolumab and ipilimumab in lung cancer. The CDR3 sequence is 16 residues long. Trimming took 4 bases from V and 0 from J, leaving 14 bases between them. Germline CDR1 is MNHEY and CDR2 is SVGAGI. Using immunoSEQ multiplex PCR, the repertoire was profiled, and TCRdb retains in-frame clones only, with some absent. In the table there are under 3,500 clones, about 90% of which are singletons. Sequenced here: tumor tissue, sampled after neoadjuvant nivolumab, alone or with ipilimumab, at or shortly before surgery. This clonotype was obtained from an adult with non-small cell lung cancer. The genes are TRBV6-5 and TRBJ2-3, with D tentatively TRBD2 (5 bases). This CDR3 reads CASSWENGPSTDTQYF. CDR3 in DNA: TGTGCCAGCAGTTGGGAGAATGGGCCTAGCACAGATACGCAGTATTTT.